The next 15 T cell receptor beta chains were all read from a single sample in a study of blood T cell repertoires in COVID-19. Some clones are missing from TCRdb's copy, which holds only in-frame ones; the method was immunoSEQ multiplex PCR. The table has 60,000 to 75,000 clones, around four fifths seen once; the top ten hold roughly 6.7%. What was sequenced was peripheral blood. These receptors were obtained from a human donor in a cohort sampled during active COVID-19.

The chain combines TRBV30 with TRBJ1-1, with 8 bases matching TRBD1. Per germline, CDR1 GTSNPN and CDR2 SVGIG (reference sequence). Losses at the gene ends were 1 base for V and 3 bases for J; bases not matched to a gene: 7. CDR3 length: 15 residues. CDR3 DNA: TGTGCCTGGAGTGGACAGGGGTCGGTGCACACTGAAGCTTTCTTT. It encodes CAWSGQGSVHTEAFF.

The genes are TRBV11-2 and TRBJ2-1, with D possibly matching TRBD1 (6 bases). This CDR3 has 17 amino acids. With 3 bases removed from V and 3 bases from J, the gap between germline ends came to 18 bases. Germline CDR1 and CDR2: SGHAT and FQNNGV. The DNA of the CDR3 is TGTGCCAGCAGCTTCGATGGAACCGGGACATTCTACAATGAGCAGTTCTTC. Its protein is CASSFDGTGTFYNEQFF.

This chain joins TRBV18 and TRBJ2-1, with 8 bases lining up with TRBD2. CDR3 length: 18 residues. Per the germline V gene, CDR1 is KGHSH and CDR2 is LQKENI. V was pared by 3 bases and J by 3 bases, with 13 bases of the junction left unmatched. CDR3 sequence: CASSPIGAGATYYNEQFF. The CDR3 DNA follows: TGTGCCAGCTCACCGATCGGAGCGGGAGCGACCTACTACAATGAGCAGTTCTTC.

The chain couples TRBV5-5 to TRBJ2-7; 8 bases fit TRBD1. V shed 3 bases and J 5 bases; nucleotides not matched to a gene: 7. The CDR3 has 14 residues. Per the germline V gene, CDR1 is SGHKS and CDR2 is YYEKEE (reference sequence). The CDR3 reads CASSSDRVLDEQYF. The CDR3 DNA follows: TGTGCCAGCAGCTCGGACAGGGTACTCGACGAGCAGTACTTC.

The DNA for the CDR3 is TGCAGTGCTAGTCCCCCCCAGCTAGCGGGAGTGTACAATGAGCAGTTCTTC. Translated, it gives CSASPPQLAGVYNEQFF. The chain joins TRBV20-1 to TRBJ2-1, with 10 bases lining up with TRBD2. V shed 3 bases and J 4 bases; nucleotides not matched to a gene: 12. Germline loops: CDR1 DFQATT, CDR2 SNEGSKA (reference sequence). The length of the CDR3 is 17 residues.

This sequence joins TRBV24-1 and TRBJ2-5; 8 nucleotides match TRBD1. Germline V gene sequence: CDR1 KGHDR, CDR2 SFDVKD. Trimming at V came to 4 bases and at J to 4 bases, leaving 4 bases not matched to a gene. The CDR3 has 14 residues. The CDR3 DNA sequence: TGTGCCACCAGTGACCCAGGGGGCTCAGAGACCCAGTACTTC. Its translation: CATSDPGGSETQYF.

The chain uses TRBV7-9 and TRBJ1-6; 9 bases are a match to TRBD1. The CDR3 spans 16 residues. Germline CDR1 reads SEHNR; CDR2 reads FQNEAQ (reference sequence). The V and J ends lost 5 bases and 3 bases, in that order; junction bases with no gene match: 5. The CDR3 protein is CASSVGTGYYNSPLHF. The CDR3 bases are TGTGCCAGCAGCGTTGGGACAGGGTACTATAATTCACCCCTCCACTTT.

V gene TRBV12-3 or TRBV12-4 combines with J gene TRBJ1-2, with a tentative D call TRBD1 (5 bases). The CDR3 has 13 amino acids. V was clipped by 7 bases and J by 4 bases, with 13 bases between them. The CDR3 DNA reads as TGTGCCAGCACCCTACCCGGGGGCTATGGCTACACCTTC. Residues: CASTLPGGYGYTF.

This clone has more than one count but fewer than ten. The rearrangement joins TRBV2 to TRBJ1-5, with TRBD1 matching 9 bases. The germline V gene has CDR1 SNHLY and CDR2 FYNNEI. This CDR3 spans 16 amino acids. V gave up 8 bases and J gave up 6 bases; unmatched junction bases: 14. The CDR3 DNA is TGTGCCAGCGGCCTACAGGGGGCGGGTATAAGTCAGCCCCAGCATTTT. Protein product: CASGLQGAGISQPQHF.

J is TRBJ2-7 and V is TRBV6-2 or TRBV6-3, with D perhaps TRBD1 (6 bases). The CDR3 sequence is 13 residues long. V was shortened by 6 bases and J by 4 bases, with 13 bases between the two germline ends. Germline CDR1 is MNHEY and CDR2 is SVGEGT. CDR3 in DNA: TGTGCCAGCAGCCGCGACAGGCGGTACGAGCAGTACTTC. It yields the protein CASSRDRRYEQYF.

J is TRBJ2-7 and V is TRBV9, with 10 bases lining up with TRBD2. In germline, CDR1 is SGDLS, CDR2 YYNGEE. The J segment lost 4 bases and the V segment lost 3 bases, leaving 4 bases of the junction unmatched. The CDR3 runs 14 residues. The CDR3 DNA follows: TGTGCCAGCAGCGCGGCTAGCGGGAGTTACGAGCAGTACTTC. It codes for CASSAASGSYEQYF.

The gene calls are TRBV11-3 and TRBJ2-1; 7 nucleotides line up with TRBD2. V was clipped by 5 bases and J by 2 bases; unmatched bases: 6. This CDR3 region has 15 residues. In germline, CDR1 is SGHNT, CDR2 YENEEA. The CDR3 DNA is TGTGCCAGCAGCGGCGGGGCGGGGGCCTACAATGAGCAGTTCTTC. It is translated as CASSGGAGAYNEQFF.

The V call is TRBV4-1, the J call TRBJ1-5, with TRBD1 as a possible D gene (5 bases). The CDR3 loop spans 20 amino acids. The V end was cut by 0 bases, the J end by 2 bases, with 23 bases between. Germline loops: CDR1 MGHRA, CDR2 YSYEKL. The CDR3 nucleotides read TGCGCCAGCAGCCAAGATCTGAGGAGGCAGGGAGGTTTCGGCAATCAGCCCCAGCATTTT. Amino acids: CASSQDLRRQGGFGNQPQHF.

The rearrangement joins TRBV6-5 to TRBJ2-1; D might be TRBD2 (7 bases). The CDR3 length is 14 residues. V gave up 7 bases and J gave up 9 bases, with 19 bases separating them. Germline assignment: CDR1 MNHEY and CDR2 SVGAGI. As DNA, the CDR3 is TGTGCCAGCATCTCTGTCCGGGGGGCAAGTGAGCAGTTCTTC. This gives the protein CASISVRGASEQFF.

This clone showed up many times. The chain couples TRBV7-8 to TRBJ1-1; 10 bases map to TRBD1. The CDR3 is 15 residues long. With 5 bases clipped from V and 10 bases from J, the junction kept 13 bases outside the gene matches. CDR1 is SGHVS, CDR2 FQNEAQ, per germline. CDR3 in DNA: TGTGCCAGCAGCCAATTGACAGGGGGCGCGGGAGGAGCTTTCTTT. Translating gives CASSQLTGGAGGAFF.